This T cell receptor (beta chain) was found in a study of T cells in Graves' hyperthyroidism and ophthalmopathy. General study results and limits: Ophthalmopathy, as predicted by the model, came a median 6.5 months after the prediction. Most thyroid-expanded clonotypes above 0.001 were also found in blood.

Patients with uncontrolled infections, other autoimmune diseases, pregnancy or lactation were excluded. Each diagnosis drew on symptoms, thyroxine, TRAb, thyroid ultrasound and orbital computed tomography findings. TCR beta CDR3 region amplification was performed from RNA transcripts. The TCR CDR3 was amplified in a first-round RT-PCR using the HTBI primer set. TCRdb recomputed calls from the multiplex PCR reads with MiXCR, one row per CDR3 protein. The table shows more than 500,000 distinct CDR3 sequences, with 40% to 50% occurring only once. The CDR3 spans 13 residues. Germline V lookup: CDR1 MGHDK, CDR2 SYGVNS. V dropped 1 base and J dropped 3 bases, with 7 bases sitting between them. This clonotype appeared many times. The antigen is unknown.

V is TRBV25-1 and J is TRBJ2-7; D not resolved. The receptor was derived from an adult woman with Graves' disease, either hyperthyroidism or ophthalmopathy (not recorded which). The source material was peripheral blood or thyroid tissue (not recorded which). The chain's CDR3 is CASSESHRYEQYF. In DNA, the CDR3 is TGTGCCAGCAGTGAATCGCATCGCTACGAGCAGTACTTC.